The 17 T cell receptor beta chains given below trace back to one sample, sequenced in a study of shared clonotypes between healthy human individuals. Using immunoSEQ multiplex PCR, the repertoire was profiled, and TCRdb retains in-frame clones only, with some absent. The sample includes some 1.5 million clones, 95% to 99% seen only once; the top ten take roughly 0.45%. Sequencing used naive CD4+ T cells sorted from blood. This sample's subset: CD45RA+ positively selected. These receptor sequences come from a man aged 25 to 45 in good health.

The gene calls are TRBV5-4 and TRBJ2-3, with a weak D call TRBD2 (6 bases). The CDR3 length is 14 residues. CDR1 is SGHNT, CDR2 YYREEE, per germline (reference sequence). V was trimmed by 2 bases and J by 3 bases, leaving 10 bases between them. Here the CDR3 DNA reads TGTGCCAGCAGCTTTACGGGAGTAACAGATACGCAGTATTTT. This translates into CASSFTGVTDTQYF. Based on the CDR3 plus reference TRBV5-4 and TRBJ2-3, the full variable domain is ETGVTQSPTHLIKTRGQQVTLRCSSQSGHNTVSWYQQALGQGPQFIFQYYREEENGRGNFPPRFSGLQFPNYSSELNVNALELDDSALYLCASSFTGVTDTQYFGPGTRLTVL.

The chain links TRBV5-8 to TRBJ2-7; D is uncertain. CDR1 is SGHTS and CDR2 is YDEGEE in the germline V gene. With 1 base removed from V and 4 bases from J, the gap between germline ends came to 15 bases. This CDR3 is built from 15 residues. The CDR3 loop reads CASSLKSAKMYEQYF. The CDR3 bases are TGTGCCAGCAGCTTGAAGTCGGCCAAAATGTACGAGCAGTACTTC.

The DNA for the CDR3 is TGCGCCAGCAGCTTGGTGGGGGTATCGGAGACCCAGTACTTC. Translated, it gives CASSLVGVSETQYF. The gene calls are TRBV5-1 and TRBJ2-5; D is tentatively TRBD1 or TRBD2 (5 bases each). Germline CDR1 and CDR2: SGHRS and YFSETQ. Trimming stripped 0 bases from V and 5 bases from J, with 11 bases between. The CDR3 contains 14 residues.

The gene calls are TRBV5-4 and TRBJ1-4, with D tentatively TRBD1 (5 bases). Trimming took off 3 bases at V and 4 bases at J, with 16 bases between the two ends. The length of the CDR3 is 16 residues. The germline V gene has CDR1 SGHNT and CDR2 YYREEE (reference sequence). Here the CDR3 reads CASSSRPGRNNEKLFF. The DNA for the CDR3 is TGTGCCAGCAGCTCAAGGCCGGGACGGAATAATGAAAAACTGTTTTTT.

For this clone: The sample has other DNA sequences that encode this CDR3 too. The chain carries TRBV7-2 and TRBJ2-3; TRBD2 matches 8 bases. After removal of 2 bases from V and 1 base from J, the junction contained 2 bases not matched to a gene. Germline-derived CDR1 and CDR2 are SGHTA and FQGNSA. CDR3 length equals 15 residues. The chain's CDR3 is CASSLQAGGTDTQYF. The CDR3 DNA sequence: TGTGCCAGCAGCTTACAAGCGGGGGGCACAGATACGCAGTATTTT.

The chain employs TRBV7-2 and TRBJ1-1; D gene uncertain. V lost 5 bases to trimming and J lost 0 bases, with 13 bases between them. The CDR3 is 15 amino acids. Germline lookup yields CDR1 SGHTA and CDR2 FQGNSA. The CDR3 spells CASSVNVPMNTEAFF. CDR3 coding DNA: TGTGCCAGCAGCGTCAACGTTCCCATGAACACTGAAGCTTTCTTT.

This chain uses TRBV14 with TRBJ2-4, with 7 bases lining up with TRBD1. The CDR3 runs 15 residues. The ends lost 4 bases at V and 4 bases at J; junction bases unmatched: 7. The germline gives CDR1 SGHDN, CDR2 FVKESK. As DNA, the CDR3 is TGTGCCAGCAGCCTCCCCGGGACAGCTAAAAACATTCAGTACTTC. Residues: CASSLPGTAKNIQYF.

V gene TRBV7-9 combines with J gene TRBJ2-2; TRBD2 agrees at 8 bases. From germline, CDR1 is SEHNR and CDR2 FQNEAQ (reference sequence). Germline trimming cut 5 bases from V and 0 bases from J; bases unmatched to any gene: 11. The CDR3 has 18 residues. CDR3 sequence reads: CASSRLRGGRSNTGELFF. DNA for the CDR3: TGTGCCAGCAGCCGACTTCGGGGCGGGAGGTCGAACACCGGGGAGCTGTTTTTT. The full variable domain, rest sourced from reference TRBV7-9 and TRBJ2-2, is DTGVSQNPRHKITKRGQNVTFRCDPISEHNRLYWYRQTLGQGPEFLTYFQNEAQLEKSRLLSDRFSAERPKGSFSTLEIQRTEQGDSAMYLCASSRLRGGRSNTGELFFGEGSRLTVL.

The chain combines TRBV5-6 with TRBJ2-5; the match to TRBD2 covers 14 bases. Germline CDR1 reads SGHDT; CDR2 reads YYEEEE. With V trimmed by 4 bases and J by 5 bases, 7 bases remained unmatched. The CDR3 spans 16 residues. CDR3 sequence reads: CASSDGLAGGGETQYF. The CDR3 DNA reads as TGTGCCAGCAGCGACGGACTAGCGGGAGGTGGGGAGACCCAGTACTTC.

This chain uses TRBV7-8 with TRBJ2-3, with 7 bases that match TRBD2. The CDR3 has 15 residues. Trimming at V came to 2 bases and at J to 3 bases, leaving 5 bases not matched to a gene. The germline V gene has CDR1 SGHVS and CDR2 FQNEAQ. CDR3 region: CASSLPGGRTDTQYF. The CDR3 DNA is TGTGCCAGCAGCTTACCGGGCGGGAGAACAGATACGCAGTATTTT.

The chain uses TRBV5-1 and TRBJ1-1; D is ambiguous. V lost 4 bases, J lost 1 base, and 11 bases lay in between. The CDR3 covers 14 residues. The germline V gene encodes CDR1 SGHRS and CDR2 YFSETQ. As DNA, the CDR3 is TGCGCCAGCAGCGTGGAAGGCAGGAACACTGAAGCTTTCTTT. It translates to CASSVEGRNTEAFF.

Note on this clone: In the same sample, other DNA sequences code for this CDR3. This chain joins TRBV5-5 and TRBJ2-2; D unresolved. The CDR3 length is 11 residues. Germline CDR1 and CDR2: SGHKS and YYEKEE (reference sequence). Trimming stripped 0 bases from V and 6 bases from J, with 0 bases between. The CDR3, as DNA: TGTGCCAGCAGCTTGGCCGGGGAGCTGTTTTTT. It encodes CASSLAGELFF.

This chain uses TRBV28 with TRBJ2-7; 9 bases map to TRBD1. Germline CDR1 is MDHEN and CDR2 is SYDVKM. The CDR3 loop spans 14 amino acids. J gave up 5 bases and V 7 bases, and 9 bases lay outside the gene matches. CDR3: CASKPGQGFHEQYF. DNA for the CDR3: TGTGCCAGCAAACCGGGACAGGGTTTCCACGAGCAGTACTTC.

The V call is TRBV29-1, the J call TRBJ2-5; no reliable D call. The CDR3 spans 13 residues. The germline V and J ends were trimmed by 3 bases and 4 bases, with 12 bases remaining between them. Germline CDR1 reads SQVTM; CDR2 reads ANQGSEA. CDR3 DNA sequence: TGCAGCGTTGAGGCCCGGCTGGGAGAGACCCAGTACTTC. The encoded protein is CSVEARLGETQYF.

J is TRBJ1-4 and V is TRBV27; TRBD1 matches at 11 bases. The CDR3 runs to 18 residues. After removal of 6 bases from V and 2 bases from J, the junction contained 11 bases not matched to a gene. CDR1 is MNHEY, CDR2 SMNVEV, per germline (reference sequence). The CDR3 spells CASRLSRDRGATNEKLFF. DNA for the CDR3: TGTGCCAGCAGACTTTCCCGGGACAGGGGGGCGACTAATGAAAAACTGTTTTTT.

CDR3 amino acids: CASSTFQDQETQYF. CDR3 nucleotide sequence: TGTGCCAGTAGTACCTTCCAGGACCAAGAGACCCAGTACTTC. This chain joins TRBV19 and TRBJ2-5; D ambiguous. CDR3 length: 14 amino acids. The germline V gene has CDR1 LNHDA and CDR2 SQIVND (reference sequence). The V gene lost 4 bases and the J gene lost 0 bases, with 9 bases spanning the gap. Full variable domain (missing parts from reference TRBV19 and TRBJ2-5): DGGITQSPKYLFRKEGQNVTLSCEQNLNHDAMYWYRQDPGQGLRLIYYSQIVNDFQKGDIAEGYSVSREKKESFPLTVTSAQKNPTAFYLCASSTFQDQETQYFGPGTRLLVL.

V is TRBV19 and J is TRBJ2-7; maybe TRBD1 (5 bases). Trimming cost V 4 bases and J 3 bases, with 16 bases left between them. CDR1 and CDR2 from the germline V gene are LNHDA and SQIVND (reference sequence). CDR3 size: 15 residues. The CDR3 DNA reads TGTGCCAGTAGTACAGGGATCCGTTCCCTCTACGAGCAGTACTTC. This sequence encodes CASSTGIRSLYEQYF.